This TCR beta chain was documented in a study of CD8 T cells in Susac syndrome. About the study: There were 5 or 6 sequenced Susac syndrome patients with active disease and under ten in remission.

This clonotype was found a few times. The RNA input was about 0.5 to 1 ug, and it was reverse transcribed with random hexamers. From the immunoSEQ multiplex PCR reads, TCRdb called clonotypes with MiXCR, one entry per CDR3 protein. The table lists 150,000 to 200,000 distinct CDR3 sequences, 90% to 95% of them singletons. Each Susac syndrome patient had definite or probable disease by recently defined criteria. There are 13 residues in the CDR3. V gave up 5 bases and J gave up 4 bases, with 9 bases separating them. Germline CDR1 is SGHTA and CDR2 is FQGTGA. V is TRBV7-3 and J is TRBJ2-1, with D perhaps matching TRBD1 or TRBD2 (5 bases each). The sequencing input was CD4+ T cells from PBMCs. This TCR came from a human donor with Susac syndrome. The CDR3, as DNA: TGTGCCAGCAGCCGAGGGGAGTACAATGAGCAGTTCTTC. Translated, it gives CASSRGEYNEQFF.